This TCR beta chain comes out of a study of T-cell memory formation after mild COVID-19. Whole-study context: Across donors, TCR clusters were largely donor specific.

TCRdb fed the 5' RACE reads into MiXCR, producing one record per CDR3 protein. The table includes 450,000 to 650,000 distinct CDR3 sequences, about a fifth detected once. This clonotype was counted between two and nine times. Its specificity is not known. Between the trimmed V and J ends, which lost 2 bases and 4 bases, there was a span of 12 bases. CDR1 and CDR2 from the germline V gene are MNHEY and SVGAGI. CDR3 size: 15 residues. Study findings and constraints: CD4+ contracting clones were mainly CM and EM; CD8+ ones, EMRA. The authors did not confirm SARS-CoV-2 specificity of second-wave clones peaking day 37.

V is TRBV6-5 and J is TRBJ2-1; D is undetermined. The clonotype comes from an adult woman who had mild COVID-19 (a few samples of this study predate the infection). Cell type and time point are not known. Sequencing was performed on PBMCs or a T cell subset sorted from them (not recorded which). The CDR3 DNA sequence: TGTGCCAGCAGTTACACAACTGGGCGGTACAATGAGCAGTTCTTC. Translated: CASSYTTGRYNEQFF.